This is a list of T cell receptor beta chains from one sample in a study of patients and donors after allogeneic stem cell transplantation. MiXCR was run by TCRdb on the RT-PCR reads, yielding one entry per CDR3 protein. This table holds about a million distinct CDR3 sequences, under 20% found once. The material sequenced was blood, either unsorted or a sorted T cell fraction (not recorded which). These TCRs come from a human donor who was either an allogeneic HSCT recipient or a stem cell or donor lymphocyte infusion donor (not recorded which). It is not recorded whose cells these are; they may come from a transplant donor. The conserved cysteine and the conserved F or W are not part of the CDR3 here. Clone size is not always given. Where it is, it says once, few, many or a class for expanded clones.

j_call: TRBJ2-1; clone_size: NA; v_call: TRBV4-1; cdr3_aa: ASSHPFGEQF
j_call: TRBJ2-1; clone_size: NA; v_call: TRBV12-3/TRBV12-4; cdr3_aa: ASSSNTGVVIVYNEQF
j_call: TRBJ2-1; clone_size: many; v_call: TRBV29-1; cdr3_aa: SLEVYNEQF
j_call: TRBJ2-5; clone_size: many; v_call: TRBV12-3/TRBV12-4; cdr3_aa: ASSPTRGETQY
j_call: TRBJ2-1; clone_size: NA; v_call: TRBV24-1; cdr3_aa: ATSASGRSSYNEQF
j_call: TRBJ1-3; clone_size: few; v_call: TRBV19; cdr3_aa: ASRLDEYSRSGNTIY
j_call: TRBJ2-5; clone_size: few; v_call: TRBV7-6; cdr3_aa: ASSLNLGHGLETQY
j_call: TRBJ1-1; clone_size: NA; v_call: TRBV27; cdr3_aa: ASSRKKGGSTEAF
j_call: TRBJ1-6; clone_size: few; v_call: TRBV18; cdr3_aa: ASSPLGIGTEGSPLH
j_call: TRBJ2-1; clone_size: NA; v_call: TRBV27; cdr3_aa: ASGRHNEQF
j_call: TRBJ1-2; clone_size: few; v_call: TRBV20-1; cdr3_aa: SARTGGDGYT
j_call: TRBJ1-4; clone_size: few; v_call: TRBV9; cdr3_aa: ASSVVSGSQATNEKLF
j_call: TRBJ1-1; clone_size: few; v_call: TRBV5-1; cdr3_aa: ASSLERITEAF
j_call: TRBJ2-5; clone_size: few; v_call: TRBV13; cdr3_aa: ASSLLAGGSQETQY
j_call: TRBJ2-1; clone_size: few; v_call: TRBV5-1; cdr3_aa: ASSSLSSGGDEQF
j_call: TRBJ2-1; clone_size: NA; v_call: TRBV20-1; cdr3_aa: SASGSSGLSSSYNEQF
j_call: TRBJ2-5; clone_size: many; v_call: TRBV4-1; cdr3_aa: ASSQGTGGETQY
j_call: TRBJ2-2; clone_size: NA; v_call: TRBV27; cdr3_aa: ASGGVGGTGELF
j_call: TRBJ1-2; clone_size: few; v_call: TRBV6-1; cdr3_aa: ASRLHKIYGYT
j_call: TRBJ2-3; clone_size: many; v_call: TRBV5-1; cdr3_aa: ASSSRAGAGTDTQY
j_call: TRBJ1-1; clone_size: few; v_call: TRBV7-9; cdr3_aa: ASSLEVSNTEAF
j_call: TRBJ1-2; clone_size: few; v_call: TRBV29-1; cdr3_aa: SVHAGRIQRGYT
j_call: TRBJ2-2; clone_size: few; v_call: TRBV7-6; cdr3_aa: ASSFTGARNTGELF
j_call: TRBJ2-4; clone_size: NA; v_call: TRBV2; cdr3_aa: ASSEALGSYRGVH
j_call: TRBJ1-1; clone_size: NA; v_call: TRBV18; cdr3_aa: ASSQNGVENTEAF
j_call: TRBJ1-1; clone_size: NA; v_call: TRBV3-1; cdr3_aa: ASSQVGYRSEAF
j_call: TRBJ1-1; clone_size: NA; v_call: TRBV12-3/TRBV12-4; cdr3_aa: ASNVGTTRTEAF
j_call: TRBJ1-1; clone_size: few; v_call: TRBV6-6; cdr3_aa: ASAVGYSEAF
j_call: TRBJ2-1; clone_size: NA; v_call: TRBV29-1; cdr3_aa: SVEGQSSYNEQF
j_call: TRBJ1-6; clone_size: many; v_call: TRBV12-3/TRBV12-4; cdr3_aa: ASSLVDRANSPLH
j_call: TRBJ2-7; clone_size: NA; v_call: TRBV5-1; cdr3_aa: ASTGETPSLDEQY
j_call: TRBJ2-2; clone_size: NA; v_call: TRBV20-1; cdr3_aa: SARATGGPGELF
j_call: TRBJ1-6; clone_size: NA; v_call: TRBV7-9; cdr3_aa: ASSLGQGLDNSPLH
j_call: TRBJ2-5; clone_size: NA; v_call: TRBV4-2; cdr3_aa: ASSPGLAGVTQY
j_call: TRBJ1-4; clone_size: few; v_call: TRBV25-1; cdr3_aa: ASSEHATGGEKLF
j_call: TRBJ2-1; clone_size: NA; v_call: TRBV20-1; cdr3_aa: SARSGQGVYNEQF
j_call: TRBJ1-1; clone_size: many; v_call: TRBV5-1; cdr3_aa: ARDRQTGGEPLNTEAF
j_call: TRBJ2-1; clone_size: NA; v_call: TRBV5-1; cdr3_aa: ASSLTGFKDEQF
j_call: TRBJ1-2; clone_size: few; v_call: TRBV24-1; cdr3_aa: ATSGGTQGANYGYT
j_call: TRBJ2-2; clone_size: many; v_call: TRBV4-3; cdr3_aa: ASSQDRTSNTGELF
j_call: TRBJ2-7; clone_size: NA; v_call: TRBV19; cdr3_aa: ASQPGQGALEQY
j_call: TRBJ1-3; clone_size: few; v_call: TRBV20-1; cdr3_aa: SAADRAGNTIY
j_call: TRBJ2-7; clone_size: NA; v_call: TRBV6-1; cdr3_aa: ASCLGGQRSYEQY
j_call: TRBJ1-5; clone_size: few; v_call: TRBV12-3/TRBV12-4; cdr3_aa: ASTRRVGEGNQPQH
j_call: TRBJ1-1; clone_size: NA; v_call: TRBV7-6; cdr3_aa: ASSLDPGQGVEAAF
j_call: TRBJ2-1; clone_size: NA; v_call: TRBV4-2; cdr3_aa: ASSQDPPGTPFDEQF
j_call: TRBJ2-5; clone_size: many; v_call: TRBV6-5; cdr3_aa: ASSYGAGGETQY
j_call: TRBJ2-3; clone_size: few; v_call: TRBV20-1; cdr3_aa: SASYTDTQY
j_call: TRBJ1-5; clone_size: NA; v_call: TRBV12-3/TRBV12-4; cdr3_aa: ASRKSGGRQPQH
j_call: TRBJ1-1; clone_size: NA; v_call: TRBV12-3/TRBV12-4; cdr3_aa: ASSLRTGGNSEAF
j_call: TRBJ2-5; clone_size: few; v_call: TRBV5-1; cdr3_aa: ASSLTTPGGRETQY
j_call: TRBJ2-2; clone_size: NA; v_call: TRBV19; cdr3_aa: ASNPEANTGELF
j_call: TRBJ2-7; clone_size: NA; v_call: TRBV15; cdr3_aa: ATSSETFSTYEQY